The sequence of this TCR beta chain was determined in a study of cytomegalovirus exposure and HLA in healthy donors. Germline CDR1 and CDR2: GTSNPN and SVGIG (reference sequence). The V gene lost 3 bases and the J gene lost 6 bases, with 14 bases spanning the gap. The CDR3 runs 14 residues. About this clone: Its specificity is not known.

The donors were members of the validation cohort, which comprised 90 to 150 subjects and was separate from the first cohort of roughly 700 subjects. This table comes from immunoSEQ multiplex PCR, and its TCRdb copy is limited to in-frame clones, with some not included. In the table there are just under 75,000 clones, around 94% of which are singletons. Study-level points and caveats: Accounts indicate the classifier identified cytomegalovirus status with strong specificity and sensitivity. Researchers catalogued some 160 TCR beta chains as cytomegalovirus-associated.

The clonotype originates from a woman aged 18-29 years in good health and CMV-seropositive. The chain is built from TRBV30 and TRBJ2-2; D is unclear. The sample comprised PBMCs. This CDR3 reads CAWRSGYESGELFF. In DNA, the CDR3 is TGTGCCTGGAGGTCAGGATATGAATCCGGGGAGCTGTTTTTT.